This T cell receptor beta chain was recovered during a study of shared clonotypes between healthy human individuals. Whole-study results and caveats: Donor clonotype sharing was expected to depend on sequencing depth.

This clone came up once. Its target is unknown. Repertoires were generated with immunoSEQ multiplex PCR, while TCRdb's copy carries only in-frame clones and drops some. The table lists 730,000 or so clones, about 78% of them singletons. CDR1 is MGHRA and CDR2 is YSYEKL in the germline V gene. The CDR3 extends over 16 amino acids. V dropped 1 base and J dropped 5 bases, with 15 bases sitting between them. Recent acute infections and vaccinations were absent in the healthy HIV-negative adult donors. This chain links TRBV4-1 with TRBJ1-5, with D perhaps TRBD1 (6 bases). This TCR derives from a young woman in good health. The specimen was memory CD4+ T cells sorted from blood. Subset indicated: CD45RA-negative fraction. The CDR3 DNA follows: TGCGCCAGCAGCCAAGGTGGGGGGGCTGGCGATCAGCCCCAGCATTTT. Its protein is CASSQGGGAGDQPQHF.